One sample yielded the 31 T cell receptor beta chains listed below, sequenced in a study of T cell responses to AZD1222 COVID-19 vaccine. Method: immunoSEQ multiplex PCR; TCRdb's copy keeps in-frame clones and lacks some. The sample includes 250,000 to 300,000 clones, almost 95% of them seen just once. The source material was peripheral blood, sampled 28 days after the second AZD1222 dose. Receptors originate from an adult who received the AZD1222 COVID-19 vaccine.

V usage is TRBV19 and J usage is TRBJ1-2; TRBD1 aligns across 9 bases. Germline CDR1 reads LNHDA; CDR2 reads SQIVND (reference sequence). This CDR3 comprises 13 residues. Trimming cost V 6 bases and J 4 bases; bases outside gene matches: 3. This CDR3 reads CASRDRGGYGYTF. CDR3 sequence (DNA): TGTGCCAGTAGGGACAGGGGCGGCTATGGCTACACCTTC.

This clone turned up a few times. The genes are TRBV5-4 and TRBJ1-1; TRBD1 matches 7 bases. The CDR3 runs 15 residues. Germline V gene lookup returns CDR1 SGHNT and CDR2 YYREEE (reference sequence). With V trimmed by 3 bases and J by 4 bases, 9 bases remained unmatched. The CDR3 protein is CASSSGTERSTEAFF. Written as DNA, the CDR3 is TGTGCCAGCAGCTCCGGGACAGAGCGGAGCACTGAAGCTTTCTTT.

This clone came up once. The chain recombines TRBV3-1 (or the pseudogene TRBV3-2) with TRBJ2-2; possible D gene TRBD2, 6 bases. The CDR3 covers 15 residues. The germline CDR1 and CDR2 sequences are LGHDT and YNNKEL (reference sequence). The V end was cut by 6 bases, the J end by 2 bases, with 13 bases between. CDR3 nucleotide sequence: TGTGCCAGCAGTCCGCCGGGGGTTAACACCGGGGAGCTGTTTTTT. As protein: CASSPPGVNTGELFF.

This sequence joins TRBV28 and TRBJ2-1; D may match TRBD1 or TRBD2 (5 bases each). The CDR3 spans 17 residues. Looked up from germline, CDR1 is MDHEN and CDR2 is SYDVKM. Trimming left V 10 bases short and J 3 bases short, with 25 bases between. The CDR3 region is CAILSPGPILGYNEQFF. In DNA, the CDR3 is TGTGCCATCCTCTCTCCGGGACCGATTTTGGGCTACAATGAGCAGTTCTTC. The variable domain in full, with the rest retrieved from reference TRBV28 and TRBJ2-1, is DVKVTQSSRYLVKRTGEKVFLECVQDMDHENMFWYRQDPGLGLRLIYFSYDVKMKEKGDIPEGYSVSREKKERFSLILESASTNQTSMYLCAILSPGPILGYNEQFFGPGTRLTVL.

The chain joins TRBV12-5 to TRBJ1-2; D is unresolved. Trimming took off 6 bases at V and 7 bases at J, with 21 bases between the two ends. The germline CDR1 and CDR2 sequences are LGHNT and FRNRAP. This CDR3 has 15 amino acids. Here the CDR3 reads CASGPVGEAASGYTF. CDR3 coding DNA: TGTGCTAGTGGACCCGTTGGTGAAGCGGCCTCTGGCTACACCTTC.

CDR3 sequence (DNA): TGTGCCAGCAGTTTATTGTGGGGGGGGACGAATCAGCCCCAGCATTTT. This translates into CASSLLWGGTNQPQHF. The genes are TRBV28 and TRBJ1-5; TRBD1 might be the D (5 bases). Germline lookup yields CDR1 MDHEN and CDR2 SYDVKM. This CDR3 comprises 16 residues. Trimming pared 1 base from V and 4 bases from J, leaving 14 bases between.

This chain connects TRBV6-9 to TRBJ1-5; no clear D. Trimming removed 6 bases at V and 7 bases at J, with 19 bases between. CDR3 length equals 15 residues. Germline CDR1 and CDR2: MNHGY and SVAAGI. CDR3 nucleotides: TGTGCCAGCAGGGCAGGCCCCTTAGCAGAACAGCCCCAGCATTTT. This codes for CASRAGPLAEQPQHF.

The chain employs TRBV3-1 (or the pseudogene TRBV3-2) and TRBJ2-7, with D uncertain. The CDR3 runs to 15 residues. V gave up 2 bases and J gave up 2 bases, with 13 bases separating them. From germline, CDR1 is LGHDT and CDR2 YNNKEL (reference sequence). CDR3 DNA: TGTGCCAGCAGCCAAACCCCCGGCCTAGCCTACGAGCAGTACTTC. Translating gives CASSQTPGLAYEQYF.

The gene calls are TRBV19 and TRBJ1-1; the D gene is possibly TRBD1 (6 bases). This CDR3 contains 15 residues. Germline assignment: CDR1 LNHDA and CDR2 SQIVND (reference sequence). Trimming stripped 5 bases from V and 4 bases from J, with 17 bases between. The CDR3 loop reads CASSAPEGRGTEAFF. For the CDR3, the DNA is TGTGCCAGTAGTGCCCCCGAGGGCAGGGGCACTGAAGCTTTCTTT.

The chain combines TRBV28 with TRBJ2-7; the D gene is possibly TRBD2 (5 bases). The CDR3 has 13 residues. Germline CDR1 MDHEN, CDR2 SYDVKM. V was cut by 5 bases and J by 6 bases, with 14 bases left in between. This CDR3 reads CASSVGLPPEQYF. Written as DNA, the CDR3 is TGTGCCAGCAGTGTCGGACTTCCCCCCGAGCAGTACTTC.

This sequence joins TRBV5-5 and TRBJ1-1; 8 bases map to TRBD1. V was pared by 1 base and J by 1 base, with 0 bases of the junction left unmatched. The germline V gene encodes CDR1 SGHKS and CDR2 YYEKEE (reference sequence). The length of the CDR3 is 14 residues. The CDR3 loop reads CASSLQGANTEAFF. DNA for the CDR3: TGTGCCAGCAGCTTGCAGGGGGCGAACACTGAAGCTTTCTTT.

This chain joins TRBV19 and TRBJ1-1, with a tentative D call TRBD1 (5 bases). CDR1 is LNHDA, CDR2 SQIVND, per germline (reference sequence). Trimming cost V 5 bases and J 0 bases, with 13 bases left between them. This CDR3 comprises 15 residues. As DNA, the CDR3 is TGTGCCAGTAGTTCGCCGGGACTTCTGAACACTGAAGCTTTCTTT. Its protein is CASSSPGLLNTEAFF.

The V and J genes are TRBV28 and TRBJ1-2, with TRBD1 matching 8 bases. V dropped 2 bases and J dropped 3; count of bases not matched to a gene: 8. Germline values: CDR1 MDHEN, CDR2 SYDVKM. This CDR3 has 16 amino acids. The CDR3 region has the DNA TGTGCCAGCAGTTTAGGGCGGACAGGGCTTCACTATGGCTACACCTTC. Its translation: CASSLGRTGLHYGYTF.

The CDR3 is CASSLAGNSPLHF. In DNA, the CDR3 is TGTGCCAGCAGCTTAGCGGGAAATTCACCCCTCCACTTT. V is TRBV7-2 and J is TRBJ1-6; D gene ambiguous. The CDR3 is 13 amino acids. Germline V gene data show CDR1 as SGHTA and CDR2 as FQGNSA. V lost 0 bases and J lost 7, with 4 bases in between.

This clone was seen just once. The chain links TRBV28 to TRBJ2-1; D tentatively reads TRBD1 or TRBD2 (5 bases each). The V end was cut by 5 bases, the J end by 7 bases, with 21 bases between. This CDR3 contains 16 residues. The V gene's germline CDR1 is MDHEN and CDR2 SYDVKM. CDR3 nucleotide sequence: TGTGCCAGCAGTCGCCGAGGGCAGGGAACACGGAATGAGCAGTTCTTC. Its protein is CASSRRGQGTRNEQFF.

The rearrangement links TRBV19 to TRBJ2-1, with D perhaps assigned TRBD1 or TRBD2 (5 bases each). The germline V gene has CDR1 LNHDA and CDR2 SQIVND (reference sequence). Trimming took 6 bases from V and 3 from J, leaving 15 bases between them. This CDR3 is 15 amino acids long. Here the CDR3 reads CASRDTGPIYNEQFF. The CDR3 nucleotides are TGTGCCAGTAGGGATACGGGACCGATCTACAATGAGCAGTTCTTC.

V is TRBV19 and J is TRBJ2-5; a possible D gene is TRBD2 (5 bases). Trimming shortened V by 1 base and J by 6 bases, and 9 bases separated the two germline ends. The CDR3 length is 13 residues. CDR1 and CDR2 (germline): LNHDA, SQIVND (reference sequence). CDR3 sequence: CASSIGIAKTQYF. In nucleotides, the CDR3 is TGTGCCAGTAGTATAGGAATAGCGAAGACCCAGTACTTC.

The rearrangement joins TRBV3-1 (or the pseudogene TRBV3-2) to TRBJ1-5; D may be TRBD1 (6 bases). Per germline, CDR1 LGHDT and CDR2 YNNKEL (reference sequence). V gave up 3 bases and J gave up 3 bases, with 9 bases separating them. The CDR3 totals 14 residues. As DNA, the CDR3 is TGTGCCAGCAGCCAGCGGGACAACAATCAGCCCCAGCATTTT. Its protein product is CASSQRDNNQPQHF.

The J gene is TRBJ1-2, the V gene TRBV19; D uncertain. The CDR3 contains 12 residues. The germline gives CDR1 LNHDA, CDR2 SQIVND (reference sequence). Trimming pared 4 bases from V and 3 bases from J, leaving 6 bases between. The CDR3 DNA reads TGTGCCAGTAGTAACCCGGACTATGGCTACACCTTC. It specifies CASSNPDYGYTF.

The chain joins TRBV5-1 to TRBJ2-1; TRBD1 matches 9 bases. The V segment lost 3 bases and the J segment 6 bases; nucleotides outside the gene matches: 7. Germline V CDR1 and CDR2: SGHRS, YFSETQ. The CDR3 has 15 residues. The CDR3 protein is CASSYRDREVNEQFF. CDR3 bases: TGCGCCAGCAGCTACCGGGACAGGGAGGTCAATGAGCAGTTCTTC.

V and J are TRBV28 and TRBJ1-2, with no clear D. The V end lost 5 bases, the J end lost 7 bases, and 8 bases lay between the germline ends. The CDR3 contains 11 residues. In germline, CDR1 is MDHEN, CDR2 SYDVKM. The CDR3 is CASSDVGGYTF. CDR3 nucleotides: TGTGCCAGCAGTGACGTTGGTGGCTACACCTTC.

This clone came up a few times. The chain employs TRBV9 and TRBJ1-2; TRBD1 matches 7 bases. The junction had 11 bases not matched to a gene; V was cut back by 4 bases and J by 2 bases. CDR1 is SGDLS, CDR2 YYNGEE, per germline. The CDR3 totals 16 residues. In DNA, the CDR3 is TGTGCCAGCAGCATAACGCCGGGACAGAAGAACTATGGCTACACCTTC. Translation: CASSITPGQKNYGYTF.

The chain couples TRBV7-2 to TRBJ1-2; 9 nucleotides match TRBD1. V was clipped by 3 bases and J by 3 bases; unmatched bases: 5. CDR1 SGHTA and CDR2 FQGNSA come from the germline V gene. The CDR3 has 15 residues. The CDR3: CASSLGQGGYYGYTF. Here the CDR3 DNA reads TGTGCCAGCAGCTTGGGACAGGGAGGGTACTATGGCTACACCTTC. Full variable domain (remainder filled in from reference TRBV7-2 and TRBJ1-2): GAGVSQSPSNKVTEKGKDVELRCDPISGHTALYWYRQSLGQGLEFLIYFQGNSAPDKSGLPSDRFSAERTGGSVSTLTIQRTQQEDSAVYLCASSLGQGGYYGYTFGSGTRLTVV.

The chain links TRBV28 to TRBJ1-5; 7 nucleotides align to TRBD1. Germline CDR1 MDHEN, CDR2 SYDVKM. The trim removed 3 bases at V and 6 bases at J, leaving 8 bases unmatched. The CDR3 spans 15 residues. Here the CDR3 DNA reads TGTGCCAGCAGTTTTGAGGGACAGAGGCTTCAGCCCCAGCATTTT. Its protein product is CASSFEGQRLQPQHF.

V gene TRBV16 combines with J gene TRBJ2-2; D ambiguous. Germline assignment: CDR1 KGHSY and CDR2 FQNENV. The CDR3 length is 13 residues. V gave up 1 base and J gave up 5 bases, with 5 bases separating them. CDR3 protein: CASSQLETGELFF. CDR3 DNA sequence: TGTGCCAGCAGCCAATTGGAAACCGGGGAGCTGTTTTTT.

The genes are TRBV7-2 and TRBJ1-2, with D uncertain. Trimming cost V 2 bases and J 4 bases, with 8 bases left between them. The germline gives CDR1 SGHTA, CDR2 FQGNSA. This CDR3 region has 13 residues. For the CDR3, the DNA is TGTGCCAGCAGCTTATTAGAGGGCTATGGCTACACCTTC. As protein: CASSLLEGYGYTF.

The chain recombines TRBV18 with TRBJ1-5, with TRBD1 matching over 7 bases. The germline V gene encodes CDR1 KGHSH and CDR2 LQKENI. CDR3 length: 16 amino acids. V shed 3 bases, J shed 11 bases, and the junction held 16 bases outside the gene matches. CDR3 DNA sequence: TGTGCCAGCTCACCGGTGGGAGGGACAGAAATCTGGGCCCAGCATTTT. Translated, it gives CASSPVGGTEIWAQHF.

This clone was recorded only once. V gene TRBV5-1 combines with J gene TRBJ1-1; D is unresolved. CDR1 SGHRS and CDR2 YFSETQ come from the germline V gene. V lost 4 bases and J lost 4, with 14 bases in between. The CDR3 is made up of 14 amino acids. The CDR3 sequence is CASSRTQTATEAFF. In DNA form, the CDR3 reads TGCGCCAGCAGCCGGACTCAAACGGCCACTGAAGCTTTCTTT. The variable domain in full, with the rest retrieved from reference TRBV5-1 and TRBJ1-1, is KAGVTQTPRYLIKTRGQQVTLSCSPISGHRSVSWYQQTPGQGLQFLFEYFSETQRNKGNFPGRFSGRQFSNSRSEMNVSTLELGDSALYLCASSRTQTATEAFFGQGTRLTVV.

J is TRBJ1-2 and V is TRBV28, with TRBD1 as a possible D gene (5 bases). This CDR3 is 15 amino acids long. V lost 5 bases and J 5 bases, leaving 18 bases between the germline ends. The germline V gene has CDR1 MDHEN and CDR2 SYDVKM. CDR3 sequence (DNA): TGTGCCAGCAGTCCCCGCAGGGTTTTAGGGTATGGCTACACCTTC. This encodes CASSPRRVLGYGYTF.

CDR3 nucleotide sequence: TGTGCCAGCAGTGAAAGGGGAAGAAGCAATCAGCCCCAGCATTTT. Its translation: CASSERGRSNQPQHF. This rearrangement joins TRBV2 to TRBJ1-5, with D possibly TRBD1 on 5 matching bases. This CDR3 is built from 15 residues. Germline V CDR1 and CDR2: SNHLY, FYNNEI. Trimming shortened V by 2 bases and J by 1 base, and 9 bases separated the two germline ends.

This clone appeared many times. The V and J genes are TRBV6-4 and TRBJ2-2, with 9 positions matching TRBD2. J gave up 2 bases and V 5 bases, and 3 bases lay outside the gene matches. Looked up from germline, CDR1 is MRHNA and CDR2 is SNTAGT. This CDR3 is built from 15 residues. The CDR3 sequence: CASSPLAGNTGELFF. CDR3 sequence (DNA): TGTGCCAGCAGTCCACTAGCGGGCAACACCGGGGAGCTGTTTTTT.